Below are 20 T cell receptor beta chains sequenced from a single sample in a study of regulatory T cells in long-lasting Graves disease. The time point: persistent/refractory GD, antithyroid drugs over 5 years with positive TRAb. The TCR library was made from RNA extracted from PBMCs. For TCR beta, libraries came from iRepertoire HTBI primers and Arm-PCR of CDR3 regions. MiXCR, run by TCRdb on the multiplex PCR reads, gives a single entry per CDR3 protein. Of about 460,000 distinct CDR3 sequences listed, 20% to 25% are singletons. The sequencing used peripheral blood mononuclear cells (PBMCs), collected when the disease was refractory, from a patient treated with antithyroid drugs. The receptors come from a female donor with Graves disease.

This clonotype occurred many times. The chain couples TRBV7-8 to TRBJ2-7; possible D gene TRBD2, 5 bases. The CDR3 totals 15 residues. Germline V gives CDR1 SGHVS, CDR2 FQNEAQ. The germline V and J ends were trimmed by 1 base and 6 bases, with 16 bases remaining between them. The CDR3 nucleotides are TGTGCCAGCAGCTTAGAGGCCCAGCCCGGACTCGAGCAGTACTTC. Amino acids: CASSLEAQPGLEQYF.

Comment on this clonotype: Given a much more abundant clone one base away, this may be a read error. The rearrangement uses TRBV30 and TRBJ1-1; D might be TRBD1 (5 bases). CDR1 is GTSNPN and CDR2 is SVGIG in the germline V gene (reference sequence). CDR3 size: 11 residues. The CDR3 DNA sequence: TGTGGCTGGAGCTGGGGGGGTGAAGCTTTCTTT. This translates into CGWSWGGEAFF.

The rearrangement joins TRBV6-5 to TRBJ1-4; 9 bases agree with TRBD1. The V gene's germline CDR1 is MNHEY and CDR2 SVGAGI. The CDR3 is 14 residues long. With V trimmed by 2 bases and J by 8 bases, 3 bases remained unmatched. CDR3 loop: CASSYGDREEKLFF. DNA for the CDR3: TGTGCCAGCAGTTACGGGGACAGGGAGGAAAAACTGTTTTTT.

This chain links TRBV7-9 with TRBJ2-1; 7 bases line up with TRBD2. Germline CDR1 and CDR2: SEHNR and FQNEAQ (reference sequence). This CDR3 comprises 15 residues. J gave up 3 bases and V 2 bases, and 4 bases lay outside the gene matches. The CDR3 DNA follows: TGTGCCAGCAGCTTATGGCTAGCGGACTACAATGAGCAGTTCTTC. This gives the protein CASSLWLADYNEQFF.

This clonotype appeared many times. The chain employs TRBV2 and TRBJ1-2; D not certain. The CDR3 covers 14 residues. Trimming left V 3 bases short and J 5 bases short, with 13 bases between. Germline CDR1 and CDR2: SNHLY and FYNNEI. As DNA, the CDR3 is TGTGCCAGCAGTGATTTACCAGGCTATTATGGCTACACCTTC. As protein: CASSDLPGYYGYTF.

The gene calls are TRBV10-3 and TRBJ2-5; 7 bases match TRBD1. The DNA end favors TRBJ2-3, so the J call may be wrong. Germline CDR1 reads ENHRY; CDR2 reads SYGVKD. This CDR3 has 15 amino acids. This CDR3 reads CAISDRQGGGDTQYF. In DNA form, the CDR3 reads TGTGCCATCAGTGACCGACAGGGTGGGGGTGATACGCAGTATTTT.

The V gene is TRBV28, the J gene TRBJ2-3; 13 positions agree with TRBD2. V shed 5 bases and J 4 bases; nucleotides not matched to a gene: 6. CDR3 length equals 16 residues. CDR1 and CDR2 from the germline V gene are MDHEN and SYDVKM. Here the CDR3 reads CASSRILAGGPDTQYF. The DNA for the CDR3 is TGTGCCAGCAGTCGAATACTAGCGGGGGGGCCAGATACGCAGTATTTT.

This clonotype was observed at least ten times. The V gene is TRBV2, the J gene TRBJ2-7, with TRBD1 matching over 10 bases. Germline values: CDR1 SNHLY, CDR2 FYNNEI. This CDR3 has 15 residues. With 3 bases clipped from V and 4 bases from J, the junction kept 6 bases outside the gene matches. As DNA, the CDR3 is TGTGCCAGCAGTGAGCGGACAGGGGGAGGTTACGAGCAGTACTTC. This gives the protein CASSERTGGGYEQYF.

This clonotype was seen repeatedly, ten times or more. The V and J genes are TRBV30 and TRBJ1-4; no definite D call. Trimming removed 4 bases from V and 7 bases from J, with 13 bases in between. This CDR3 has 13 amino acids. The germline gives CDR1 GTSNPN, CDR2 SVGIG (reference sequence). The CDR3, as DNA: TGTGCCTGGACTGACGGCGGTAGTGAAAAACTGTTTTTT. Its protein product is CAWTDGGSEKLFF.

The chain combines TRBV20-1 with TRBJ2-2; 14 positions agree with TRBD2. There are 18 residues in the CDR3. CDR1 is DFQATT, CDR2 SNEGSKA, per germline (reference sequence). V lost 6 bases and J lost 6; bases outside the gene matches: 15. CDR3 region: CSARAPVTSGRAPGELFF. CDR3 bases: TGCAGTGCCCGAGCCCCAGTGACTAGCGGGAGGGCTCCCGGGGAGCTGTTTTTT.

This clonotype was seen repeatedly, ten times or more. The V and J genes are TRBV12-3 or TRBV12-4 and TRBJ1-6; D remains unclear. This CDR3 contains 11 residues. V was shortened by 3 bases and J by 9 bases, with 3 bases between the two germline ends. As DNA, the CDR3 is TGTGCCAGCAGTTTGCGTTCACCCCTCCACTTT. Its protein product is CASSLRSPLHF.

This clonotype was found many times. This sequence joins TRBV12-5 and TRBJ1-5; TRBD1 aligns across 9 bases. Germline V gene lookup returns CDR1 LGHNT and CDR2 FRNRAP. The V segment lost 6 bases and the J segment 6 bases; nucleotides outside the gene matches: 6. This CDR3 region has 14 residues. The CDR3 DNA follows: TGTGCTAGTGGGACCGGGACAGGGATTCAGCCCCAGCATTTT. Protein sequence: CASGTGTGIQPQHF.

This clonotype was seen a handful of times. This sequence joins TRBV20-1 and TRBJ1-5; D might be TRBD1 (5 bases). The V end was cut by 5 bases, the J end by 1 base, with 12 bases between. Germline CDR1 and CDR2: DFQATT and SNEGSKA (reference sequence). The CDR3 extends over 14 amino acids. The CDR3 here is CSARGDLSNQPQHF. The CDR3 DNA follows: TGCAGTGCTCGAGGGGACTTAAGCAATCAGCCCCAGCATTTT.

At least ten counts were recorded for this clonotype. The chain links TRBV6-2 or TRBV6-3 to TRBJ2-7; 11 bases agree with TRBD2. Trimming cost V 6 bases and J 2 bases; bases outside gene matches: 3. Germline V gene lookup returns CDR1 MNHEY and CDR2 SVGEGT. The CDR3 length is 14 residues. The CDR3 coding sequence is TGTGCCAGCAGATATAGCGGGAGGGCCTACGAGCAGTACTTC. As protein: CASRYSGRAYEQYF.

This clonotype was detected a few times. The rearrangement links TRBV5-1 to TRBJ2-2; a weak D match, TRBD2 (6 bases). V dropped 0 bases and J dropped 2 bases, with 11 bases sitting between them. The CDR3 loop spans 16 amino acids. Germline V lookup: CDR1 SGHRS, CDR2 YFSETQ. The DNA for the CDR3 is TGCGCCAGCAGCTTGGTTATACTAGCTAACACCGGGGAGCTGTTTTTT. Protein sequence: CASSLVILANTGELFF.

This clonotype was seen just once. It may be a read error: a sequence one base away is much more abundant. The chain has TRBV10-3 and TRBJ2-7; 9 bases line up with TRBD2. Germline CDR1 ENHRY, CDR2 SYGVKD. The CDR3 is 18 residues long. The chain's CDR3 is CAISTTGRGGPSSYEQCF. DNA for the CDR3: TGTGCCATCAGTACTACGGGGCGGGGGGGCCCCAGCTCCTACGAGCAGTGCTTC.

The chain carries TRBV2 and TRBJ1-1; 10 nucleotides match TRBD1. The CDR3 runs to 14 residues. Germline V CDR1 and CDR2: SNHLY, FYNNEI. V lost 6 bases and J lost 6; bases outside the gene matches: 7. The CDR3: CASRAATGGPEAFF. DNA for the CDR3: TGTGCCAGCAGGGCCGCGACAGGGGGCCCTGAAGCTTTCTTT.

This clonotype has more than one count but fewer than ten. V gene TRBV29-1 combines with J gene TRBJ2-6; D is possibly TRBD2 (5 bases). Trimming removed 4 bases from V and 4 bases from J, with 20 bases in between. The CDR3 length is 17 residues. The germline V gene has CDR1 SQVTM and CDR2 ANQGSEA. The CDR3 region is CSVGDSFPDFGANVLTF. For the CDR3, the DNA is TGCAGCGTTGGTGATAGTTTCCCGGACTTCGGGGCCAACGTCCTGACTTTC.

CDR3 loop: CASSPQDSSYEQYF. Written as DNA, the CDR3 is TGTGCCAGCTCACCCCAGGATAGCTCCTACGAGCAGTACTTC. The chain is built from TRBV18 and TRBJ2-7; the D is unclear. The germline V and J ends were trimmed by 3 bases and 0 bases, with 9 bases remaining between them. Germline V gives CDR1 KGHSH, CDR2 LQKENI. The CDR3 spans 14 residues.

CDR3 sequence (DNA): TGTGCCAGCAGCGCCCAGGGGAACGATCAGCCCCAGCATTTT. Its protein is CASSAQGNDQPQHF. The rearrangement joins TRBV6-1 to TRBJ1-5, with a tentative D call TRBD1 (6 bases). Germline V gene lookup returns CDR1 MNHNS and CDR2 SASEGT. The CDR3 runs to 14 residues. Trimming took off 6 bases at V and 5 bases at J, with 14 bases between the two ends.